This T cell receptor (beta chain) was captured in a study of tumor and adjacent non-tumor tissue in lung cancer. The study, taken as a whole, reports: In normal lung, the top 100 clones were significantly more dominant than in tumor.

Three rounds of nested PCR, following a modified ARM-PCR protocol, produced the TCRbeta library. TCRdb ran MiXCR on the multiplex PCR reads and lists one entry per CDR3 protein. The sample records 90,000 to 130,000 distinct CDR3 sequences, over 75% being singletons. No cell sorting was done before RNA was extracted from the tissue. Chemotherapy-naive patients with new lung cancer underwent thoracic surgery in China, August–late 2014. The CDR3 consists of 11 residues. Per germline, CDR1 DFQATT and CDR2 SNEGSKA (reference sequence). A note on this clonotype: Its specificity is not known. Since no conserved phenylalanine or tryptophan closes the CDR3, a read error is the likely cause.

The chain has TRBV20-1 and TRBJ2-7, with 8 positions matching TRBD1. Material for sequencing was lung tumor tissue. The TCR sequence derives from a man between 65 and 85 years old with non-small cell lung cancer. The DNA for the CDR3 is TGCACTGCAGGGGGCGCCTACGAGCAGTACTAC. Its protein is CTAGGAYEQYY.